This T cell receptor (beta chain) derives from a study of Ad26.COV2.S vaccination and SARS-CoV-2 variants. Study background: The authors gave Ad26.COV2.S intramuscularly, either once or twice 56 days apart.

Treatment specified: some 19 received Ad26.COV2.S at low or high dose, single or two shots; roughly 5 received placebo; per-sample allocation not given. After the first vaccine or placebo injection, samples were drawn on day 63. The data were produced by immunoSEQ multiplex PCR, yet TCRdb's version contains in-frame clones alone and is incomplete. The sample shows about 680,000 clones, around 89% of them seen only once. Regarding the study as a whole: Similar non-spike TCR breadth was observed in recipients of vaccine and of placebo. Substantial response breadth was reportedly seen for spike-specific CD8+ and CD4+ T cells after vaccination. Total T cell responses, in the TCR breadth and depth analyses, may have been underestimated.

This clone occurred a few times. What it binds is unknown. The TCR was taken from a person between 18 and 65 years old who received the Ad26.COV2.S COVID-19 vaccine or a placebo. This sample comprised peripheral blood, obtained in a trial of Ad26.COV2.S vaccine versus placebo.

CDR3 sequence reads: CASSTSLNSPLHF. DNA of the CDR3: TGTGCCAGCAGTACCAGCCTTAATTCACCCCTCCACTTT. The chain is built from TRBV2 and TRBJ1-6; D remains unclear. This CDR3 has 13 residues. The V gene's germline CDR1 is SNHLY and CDR2 FYNNEI. Trimming took off 5 bases at V and 6 bases at J, with 8 bases between the two ends.